This entry lists 9 T cell receptor beta chains sequenced from one sample in a study of blood T cell repertoires in COVID-19. The assay was immunoSEQ multiplex PCR, and TCRdb's table has in-frame clones only and misses some. The sample shows roughly 170,000 clones, under 90% of them seen only once. Sequenced input: peripheral blood. The receptors shown here come from a human donor in a cohort sampled during active COVID-19.

The chain has TRBV5-4 and TRBJ2-2, with 9 bases aligning to TRBD1. V lost 5 bases, J lost 2 bases, and 4 bases stayed unmatched. The germline V gene has CDR1 SGHNT and CDR2 YYREEE (reference sequence). The CDR3 has 15 amino acids. This CDR3 reads CASRTDRGNTGELFF. CDR3 DNA sequence: TGTGCCAGCAGAACGGACAGGGGCAACACCGGGGAGCTGTTTTTT.

For this clone: The identical CDR3 is also encoded by other nucleotide sequences in the sample. The V call is TRBV30, the J call TRBJ2-7; tentative D call: TRBD2 (5 bases). The CDR3 consists of 14 residues. V was trimmed by 0 bases and J by 0 bases, leaving 9 bases between them. Germline V gene lookup returns CDR1 GTSNPN and CDR2 SVGIG (reference sequence). Written as DNA, the CDR3 is TGTGCCTGGAGTGTACTAGGGAGCTCCTACGAGCAGTACTTC. Its protein is CAWSVLGSSYEQYF.

This rearrangement joins TRBV5-1 to TRBJ2-3; 11 bases map to TRBD2. The germline V gene encodes CDR1 SGHRS and CDR2 YFSETQ. The CDR3 runs 16 residues. With 3 bases clipped from V and 3 bases from J, the junction kept 6 bases outside the gene matches. The CDR3: CASSSTTSGDTDTQYF. In nucleotides, the CDR3 is TGCGCCAGCAGCTCAACGACTAGCGGGGATACAGATACGCAGTATTTT.

This chain joins TRBV5-1 and TRBJ1-1; 8 nucleotides align to TRBD1. Germline values: CDR1 SGHRS, CDR2 YFSETQ. Losses at the gene ends were 0 bases for V and 10 bases for J; bases not matched to a gene: 14. This CDR3 spans 16 amino acids. DNA of the CDR3: TGCGCCAGCAGCTTGGCCACAGGGGGATCCCTCGTGGGAGCTTTCTTT. It encodes CASSLATGGSLVGAFF.

V and J are TRBV14 and TRBJ1-2; 11 bases match TRBD1. The length of the CDR3 is 13 residues. Germline V gene sequence: CDR1 SGHDN, CDR2 FVKESK. J gave up 10 bases and V 3 bases, and 4 bases lay outside the gene matches. The CDR3 nucleotides read TGTGCCAGCAGCCATAGGACAGGGGGCGTCTACACCTTC. As protein: CASSHRTGGVYTF.

This chain connects TRBV2 to TRBJ2-5, with 8 bases lining up with TRBD1. This CDR3 has 15 residues. The V gene end was trimmed by 8 bases and the J gene end by 2 bases; junction bases not matched to a gene: 10. CDR1 is SNHLY, CDR2 FYNNEI, per germline. The CDR3 sequence is CASLEDREGQETQYF. The DNA for the CDR3 is TGTGCCAGCCTTGAGGACAGGGAAGGTCAAGAGACCCAGTACTTC.

The chain combines TRBV12-3 or TRBV12-4 with TRBJ2-7, with D possibly matching TRBD1 (6 bases). V lost 1 base to trimming and J lost 3 bases, with 7 bases between them. The CDR3 is 13 amino acids. This CDR3 reads CASSLVQGYEQYF. CDR3 bases: TGTGCCAGCAGTTTAGTACAGGGCTACGAGCAGTACTTC.

The chain employs TRBV6-5 and TRBJ1-1; 9 positions agree with TRBD1. In germline, CDR1 is MNHEY, CDR2 SVGAGI. The CDR3 covers 14 residues. The V segment lost 7 bases and the J segment 4 bases; nucleotides outside the gene matches: 7. The CDR3 is CASTRTGEGTEAFF. The CDR3 DNA reads TGTGCCAGCACCAGGACAGGGGAGGGCACTGAAGCTTTCTTT.

This clone was picked up one time. The gene calls are TRBV3-1 (or the pseudogene TRBV3-2) and TRBJ1-4; D not certain. The germline V gene has CDR1 LGHDT and CDR2 YNNKEL (reference sequence). V was shortened by 4 bases and J by 13 bases, with 16 bases between the two germline ends. This CDR3 is 13 amino acids long. DNA for the CDR3: TGTGCCAGCAGCCCCATATGGGGAGAGCGACTGTTTTTT. Its translation is CASSPIWGERLFF.